The rows below give T cell receptor beta chains drawn from one sample of a study of CD8+ T cells in alopecia areata. Generated by immunoSEQ multiplex PCR, the TCRdb table keeps only in-frame clones and is missing some. Of around 200,000 clones listed, around 65% are singletons. Sequencing was performed on CD4+ T cells sorted from blood, taken at week 4, from a patient treated with tofacitinib. The receptors derive from a human donor with alopecia areata. CDR3s include the opening cysteine and the closing phenylalanine or tryptophan. A D gene is named only where the DNA matches it firmly. For some rows the clone size is stated as once, few or many, or as a class when expanded; others skip it.

abundance | j_gene | v_gene | len | d_gene | CDR3nt | CDR3aa
- | TRBJ2-7 | TRBV29-1 | 14 | TRBD2 | TGCAGCGCGCGGGCAAGCGGGGGGGCATACGAGCAGTACTTC | CSARASGGAYEQYF
- | TRBJ1-5 | TRBV27 | 15 | - | TGTGCCAGCAGTTTAGTTGGCAGGGGCAATCAGCCCCAGCATTTT | CASSLVGRGNQPQHF
- | TRBJ2-7 | TRBV2 | 11 | TRBD1 | TGTGCCAGCACAGGGGGCCACGAGCAGTACTTC | CASTGGHEQYF
- | TRBJ2-7 | TRBV29-1 | 11 | - | TGCAGCGTTAGTACGGGCTACGAGCAGTACTTC | CSVSTGYEQYF
- | TRBJ2-5 | TRBV5-6 | 16 | TRBD1 | TGTGCCAGCAGCTTAACGACAGGGGGTGTCGGGGAGACCCAGTACTTC | CASSLTTGGVGETQYF
few | TRBJ2-1 | TRBV14 | 15 | TRBD1 | TGTGCCAGCAGCCTAACTGGGACAGGGGCCAATGAGCAGTTCTTC | CASSLTGTGANEQFF
- | TRBJ2-2 | TRBV10-3 | 15 | TRBD2 | TGTGCCATCAAAAAAGCGGGGGCCCTCACCGGGGAGCTGTTTTTT | CAIKKAGALTGELFF
- | TRBJ2-2 | TRBV2 | 13 | - | TGTGCCAGCAGTACTGGACACACCGGGGAGCTGTTTTTT | CASSTGHTGELFF
- | TRBJ1-1 | TRBV7-9 | 14 | - | TGTGCCAGCAGCTTTGGGGGGGTGAACACTGAAGCTTTCTTT | CASSFGGVNTEAFF
- | TRBJ2-7 | TRBV29-1 | 11 | - | TGCAGCGTTGAAGAAGGCCTAGTGCAGTACTTC | CSVEEGLVQYF
- | TRBJ2-7 | TRBV6-5 | 14 | TRBD2 | TGTGCCAGCAGTTACTCAACGGGGGGGACAGAGCAGTACTTC | CASSYSTGGTEQYF
- | TRBJ2-2 | TRBV2 | 15 | - | TGTGCCAGCAGTGAAGCTTTTGGGAGGTCCGGGGAGCTGTTTTTT | CASSEAFGRSGELFF
- | TRBJ2-5 | TRBV27 | 14 | - | TGTGCCAGCAGTCTCAGAAGGGGTACAGAGACCCAGTACTTC | CASSLRRGTETQYF
- | TRBJ2-1 | TRBV10-3 | 15 | - | TGTGCCATCAGCCCTGGCTTCCGGGGGCCCAATGAGCAGTTCTTC | CAISPGFRGPNEQFF
- | TRBJ1-2 | TRBV6-5 | 14 | - | TGTGCCAGCAGTTACAGCGCAGGCTCGGATGGCTACACCTTC | CASSYSAGSDGYTF
- | TRBJ2-2 | TRBV11-2 | 18 | TRBD2 | TGTGCCAGCAGCCCAGGGACTAGCGGGGGTACGAACACCGGGGAGCTGTTTTTT | CASSPGTSGGTNTGELFF
- | TRBJ1-4 | TRBV19 | 15 | TRBD1 | TGTGCCAGTAGTAGACGCCGACAGGGCGGTGAAAAACTGTTTTTT | CASSRRRQGGEKLFF
- | TRBJ1-1 | TRBV7-9 | 14 | - | TGTGCCAGCACCCCGGAAAGGTGGAACACTGAAGCTTTCTTT | CASTPERWNTEAFF
few | TRBJ1-5 | TRBV6-5 | 15 | TRBD1 | TGTGCCAGCAGTTACACGACAGGGCGCAATCAGCCCCAGCATTTT | CASSYTTGRNQPQHF
- | TRBJ2-7 | TRBV10-3 | 12 | - | TGTGCCACTTCGGACAACTCCTACGAGCAGTACTTC | CATSDNSYEQYF
- | TRBJ1-1 | TRBV30 | 12 | - | TGTGCCTGGCGAGGAGGTAGCACTGAAGCTTTCTTT | CAWRGGSTEAFF
once | TRBJ2-7 | TRBV27 | 12 | TRBD1 | TGTGCCAGCGGTAACAGGGGGTATTCCCAGTACTTC | CASGNRGYSQYF
- | TRBJ1-1 | TRBV29-1 | 13 | - | TGCAGCGTTGTTGGGTTCATGAACACTGAAGCTTTCTTT | CSVVGFMNTEAFF
- | TRBJ1-4 | TRBV29-1 | 12 | - | TGCAGCGGCAGGGACGGTAATGAAAAACTGTTTTTT | CSGRDGNEKLFF